This T cell receptor beta chain was recovered during a study of technical replicates of blood from a handful of donors. The table came from immunoSEQ multiplex PCR; TCRdb's copy has only in-frame clones and leaves some out. The sample has approximately 49,000 clones, roughly 90% seen once; the top ten hold 3.5% to 5%. CDR1 is MNHEY and CDR2 is SVGAGI in the germline V gene. The CDR3 has 14 amino acids. Trimming shortened V by 2 bases and J by 1 base, and 9 bases separated the two germline ends. The sequence was collected from a human donor in good health. Some clones in this sample may be carry-over from other donors' samples. V and J are TRBV6-5 and TRBJ2-7; D perhaps matches TRBD1 (5 bases). Sample: PBMCs. The CDR3 sequence is CASSYRTPSYEQYF. DNA for the CDR3: TGTGCCAGCAGTTACCGGACACCTTCCTACGAGCAGTACTTC.